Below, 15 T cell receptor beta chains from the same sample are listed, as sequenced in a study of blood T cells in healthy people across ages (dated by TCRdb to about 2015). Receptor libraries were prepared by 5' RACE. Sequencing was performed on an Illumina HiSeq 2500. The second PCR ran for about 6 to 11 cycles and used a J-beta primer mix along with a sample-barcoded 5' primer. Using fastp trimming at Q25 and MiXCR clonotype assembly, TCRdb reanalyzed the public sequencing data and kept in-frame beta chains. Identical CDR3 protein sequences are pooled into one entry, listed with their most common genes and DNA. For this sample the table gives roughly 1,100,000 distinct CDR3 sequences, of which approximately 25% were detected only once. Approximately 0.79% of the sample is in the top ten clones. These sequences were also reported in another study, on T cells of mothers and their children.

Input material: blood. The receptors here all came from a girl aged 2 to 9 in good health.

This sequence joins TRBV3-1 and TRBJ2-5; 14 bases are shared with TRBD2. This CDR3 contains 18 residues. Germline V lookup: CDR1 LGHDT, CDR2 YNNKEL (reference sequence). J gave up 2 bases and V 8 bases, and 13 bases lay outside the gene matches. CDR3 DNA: TGTGCCAGCGGGCCAGTGGGGACTAGCGGGGGACCACAAGAGACCCAGTACTTC. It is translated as CASGPVGTSGGPQETQYF.

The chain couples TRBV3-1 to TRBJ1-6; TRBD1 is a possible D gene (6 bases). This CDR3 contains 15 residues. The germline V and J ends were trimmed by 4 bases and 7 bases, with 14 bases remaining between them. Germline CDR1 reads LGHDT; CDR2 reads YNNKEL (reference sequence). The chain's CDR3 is CASSLTQQGNSPLHF. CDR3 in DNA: TGTGCCAGCAGCCTCACCCAACAGGGAAATTCACCCCTCCACTTT. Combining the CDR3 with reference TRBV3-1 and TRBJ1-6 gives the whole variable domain DTAVSQTPKYLVTQMGNDKSIKCEQNLGHDTMYWYKQDSKKFLKIMFSYNNKELIINETVPNRFSPKSPDKAHLNLHINSLELGDSAVYFCASSLTQQGNSPLHFGNGTRLTVT.

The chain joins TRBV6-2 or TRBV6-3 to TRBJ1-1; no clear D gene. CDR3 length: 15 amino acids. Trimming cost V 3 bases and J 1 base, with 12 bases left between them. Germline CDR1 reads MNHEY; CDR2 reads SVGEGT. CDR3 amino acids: CASSYLEIWNTEAFF. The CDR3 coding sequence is TGTGCCAGCAGTTATTTGGAAATCTGGAACACTGAAGCTTTCTTT.

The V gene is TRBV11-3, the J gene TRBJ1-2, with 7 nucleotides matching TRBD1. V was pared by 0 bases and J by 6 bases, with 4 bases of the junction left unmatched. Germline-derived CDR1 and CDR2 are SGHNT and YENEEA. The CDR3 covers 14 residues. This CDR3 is CASSLDRQGDGYTF. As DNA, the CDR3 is TGTGCCAGCAGCTTAGACCGACAGGGCGATGGCTACACCTTC.

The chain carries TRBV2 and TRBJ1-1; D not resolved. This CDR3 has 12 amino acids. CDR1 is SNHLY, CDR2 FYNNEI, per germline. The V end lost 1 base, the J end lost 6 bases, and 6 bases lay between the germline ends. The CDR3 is CASSEGNAEAFF. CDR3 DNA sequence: TGTGCCAGCAGTGAAGGCAACGCTGAAGCTTTCTTT.

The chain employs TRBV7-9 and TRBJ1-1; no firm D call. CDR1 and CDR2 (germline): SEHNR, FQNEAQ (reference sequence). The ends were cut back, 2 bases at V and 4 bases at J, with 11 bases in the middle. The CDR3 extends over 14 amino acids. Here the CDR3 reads CASSLFREGTEAFF. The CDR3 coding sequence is TGTGCCAGCAGCTTATTTCGAGAGGGCACTGAAGCTTTCTTT. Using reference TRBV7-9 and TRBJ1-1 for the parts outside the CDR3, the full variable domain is DTGVSQNPRHKITKRGQNVTFRCDPISEHNRLYWYRQTLGQGPEFLTYFQNEAQLEKSRLLSDRFSAERPKGSFSTLEIQRTEQGDSAMYLCASSLFREGTEAFFGQGTRLTVV.

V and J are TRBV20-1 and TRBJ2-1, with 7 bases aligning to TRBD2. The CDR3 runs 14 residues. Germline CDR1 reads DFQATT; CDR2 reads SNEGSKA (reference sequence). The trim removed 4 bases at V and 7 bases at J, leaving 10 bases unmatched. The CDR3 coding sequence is TGCAGTGCTAAGGACGGGAGGAACCCAAATGAGCAGTTCTTC. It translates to CSAKDGRNPNEQFF.

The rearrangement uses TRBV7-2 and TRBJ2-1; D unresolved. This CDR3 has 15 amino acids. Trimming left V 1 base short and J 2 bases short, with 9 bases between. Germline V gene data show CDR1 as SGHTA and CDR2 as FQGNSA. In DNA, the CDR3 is TGTGCCAGCAGCTTAGTGGCCCAGGCCTACAATGAGCAGTTCTTC. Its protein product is CASSLVAQAYNEQFF.

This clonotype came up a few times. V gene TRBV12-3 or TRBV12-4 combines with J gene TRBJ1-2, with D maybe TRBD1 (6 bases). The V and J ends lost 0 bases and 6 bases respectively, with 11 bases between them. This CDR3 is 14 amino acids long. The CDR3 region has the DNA TGTGCCAGCAGTTTAGCAGCGGGGGGCCATGGCTACACCTTC. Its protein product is CASSLAAGGHGYTF.

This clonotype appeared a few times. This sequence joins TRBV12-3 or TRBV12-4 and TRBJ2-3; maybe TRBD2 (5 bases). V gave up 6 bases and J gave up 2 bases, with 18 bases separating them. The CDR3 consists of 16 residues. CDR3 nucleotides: TGTGCCAGCAGGCCGTCCGGGATTAGGTCCACAGATACGCAGTATTTT. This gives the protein CASRPSGIRSTDTQYF.

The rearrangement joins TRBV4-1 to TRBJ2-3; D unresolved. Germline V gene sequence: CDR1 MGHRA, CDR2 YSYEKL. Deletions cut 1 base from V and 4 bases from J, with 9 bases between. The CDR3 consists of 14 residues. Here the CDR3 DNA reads TGCGCCAGCAGCCAAGTTGGCAGCCCAGATACGCAGTATTTT. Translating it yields CASSQVGSPDTQYF.

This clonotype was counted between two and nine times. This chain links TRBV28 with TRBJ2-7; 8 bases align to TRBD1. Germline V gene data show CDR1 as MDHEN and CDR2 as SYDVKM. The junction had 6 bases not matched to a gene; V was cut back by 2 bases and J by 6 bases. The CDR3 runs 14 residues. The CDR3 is CASSLMTGAGEQYF. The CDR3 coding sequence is TGTGCCAGCAGTTTAATGACAGGGGCGGGCGAGCAGTACTTC.

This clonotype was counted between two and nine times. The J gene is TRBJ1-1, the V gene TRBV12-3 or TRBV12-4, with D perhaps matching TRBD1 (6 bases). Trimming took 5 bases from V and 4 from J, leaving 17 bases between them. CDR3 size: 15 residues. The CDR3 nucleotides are TGTGCCAGCAGTCCTCTCTCAGGGGTGATCACTGAAGCTTTCTTT. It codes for CASSPLSGVITEAFF.

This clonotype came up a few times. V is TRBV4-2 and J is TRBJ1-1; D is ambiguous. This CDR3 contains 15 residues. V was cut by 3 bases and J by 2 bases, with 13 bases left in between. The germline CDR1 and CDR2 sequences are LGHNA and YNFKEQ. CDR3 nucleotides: TGTGCCAGCAGCCACACTACTGGGTACAACACTGAAGCTTTCTTT. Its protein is CASSHTTGYNTEAFF.

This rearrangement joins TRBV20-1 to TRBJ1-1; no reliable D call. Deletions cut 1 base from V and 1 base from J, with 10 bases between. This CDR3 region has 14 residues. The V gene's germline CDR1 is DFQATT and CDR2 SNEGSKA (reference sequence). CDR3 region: CSARARSANTEAFF. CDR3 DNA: TGCAGTGCTAGAGCCCGGTCCGCGAACACTGAAGCTTTCTTT.